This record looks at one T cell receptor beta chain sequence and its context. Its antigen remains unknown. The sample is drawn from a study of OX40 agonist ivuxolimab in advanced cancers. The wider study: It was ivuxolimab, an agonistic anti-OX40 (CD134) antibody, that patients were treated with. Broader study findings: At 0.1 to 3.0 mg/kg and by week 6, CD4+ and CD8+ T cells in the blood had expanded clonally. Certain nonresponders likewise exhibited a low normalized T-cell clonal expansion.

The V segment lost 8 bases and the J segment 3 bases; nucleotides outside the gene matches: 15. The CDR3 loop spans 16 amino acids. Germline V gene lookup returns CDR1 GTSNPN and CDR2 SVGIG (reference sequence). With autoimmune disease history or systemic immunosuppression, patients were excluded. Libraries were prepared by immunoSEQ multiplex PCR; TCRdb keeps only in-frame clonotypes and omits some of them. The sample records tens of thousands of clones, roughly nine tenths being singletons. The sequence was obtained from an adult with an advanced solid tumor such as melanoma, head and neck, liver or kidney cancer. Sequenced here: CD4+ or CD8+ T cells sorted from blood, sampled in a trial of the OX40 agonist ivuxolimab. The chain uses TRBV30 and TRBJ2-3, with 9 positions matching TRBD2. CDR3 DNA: TGTGCCCAATCGGGCGGGAGGGCCCTGGGAACAGATACGCAGTATTTT. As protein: CAQSGGRALGTDTQYF.